The clone carrying this TCR beta chain has more than one count but fewer than ten. Its target is not known. Diagnosing involved the use of clinical symptoms, serum thyroxine and TRAb, thyroid ultrasound and orbital computed tomography. Template material for amplifying TCR beta CDR3 regions consisted of RNA transcripts. Researchers ran a first-round RT-PCR on the TCR CDR3 using the HTBI primer set. TCRdb redid the calling of the multiplex PCR reads with MiXCR, one entry per CDR3 protein. The repertoire has around 580,000 distinct CDR3 sequences, around 17% of them found once; the top ten carry under 20%. These data are taken from a study of T cells in Graves' hyperthyroidism and ophthalmopathy. Study-level findings and limits: Most thyroid clonotypes expanded above 0.001 appeared in blood too. Ophthalmopathy, as predicted by the model, came a median around 6 months after the prediction.

The sample taken for sequencing was blood. This receptor was obtained from a woman under 30 with Graves' hyperthyroidism.

CDR3 sequence reads: CASSEQSVAYEQYF. CDR3 nucleotide sequence: TGCGCCAGCAGCGAACAGAGTGTCGCCTACGAGCAGTACTTC. The chain is built from TRBV5-1 and TRBJ2-7; D unresolved. With 4 bases removed from V and 2 bases from J, the gap between germline ends came to 13 bases. Germline-derived CDR1 and CDR2 are SGHRS and YFSETQ. There are 14 residues in the CDR3.